Presented here are 31 T cell receptor beta chains from one specimen sequenced in a study of blood T cell repertoires in COVID-19. Measured with immunoSEQ multiplex PCR; TCRdb has only the in-frame clones, and not every one. The sample includes 200,000 to 300,000 clones, more than 75% of them seen just once. The source material was peripheral blood. The origin of the receptors is a man aged 35-49 years who had recovered from COVID-19.

The V call is TRBV4-1, the J call TRBJ2-7; possibly TRBD1 for D (7 bases). Germline assignment: CDR1 MGHRA and CDR2 YSYEKL. Trimming stripped 3 bases from V and 2 bases from J, with 20 bases between. The CDR3 has 17 residues. The CDR3 reads CASSQQGGAGVAYEQYF. The CDR3 bases are TGCGCCAGCAGCCAGCAGGGGGGCGCTGGGGTAGCCTACGAGCAGTACTTC.

The chain combines TRBV14 with TRBJ2-3; 13 positions match TRBD2. From germline, CDR1 is SGHDN and CDR2 FVKESK. The CDR3 is 15 amino acids. Trimming removed 3 bases from V and 4 bases from J; junction bases left unmatched: 1. CDR3 nucleotides: TGTGCCAGCAGCCATACTAGCGGGGGGGCAGATACGCAGTATTTT. This codes for CASSHTSGGADTQYF.

This chain connects TRBV24-1 to TRBJ2-1; no definite D call. Germline CDR1 and CDR2: KGHDR and SFDVKD. This CDR3 spans 11 amino acids. Trimming pared 6 bases from V and 5 bases from J, leaving 4 bases between. In DNA, the CDR3 is TGTGCCACCAGTTCCAACAATGAGCAGTTCTTC. Residues: CATSSNNEQFF.

The chain uses TRBV6-2 or TRBV6-3 and TRBJ2-1; a possible D gene is TRBD2 (7 bases). Germline CDR1 MNHEY, CDR2 SVGEGT. Trimming cost V 0 bases and J 12 bases, with 12 bases left between them. The CDR3 has 13 amino acids. The CDR3 DNA follows: TGTGCCAGCAGTTACTCTTGGGGAGGGGGGCAGTTCTTC. Its translation: CASSYSWGGGQFF.

The chain is built from TRBV5-6 and TRBJ1-1; 9 bases are a match to TRBD1. Trimming took 6 bases from V and 3 from J; bases not matched to a gene: 3. The germline V gene encodes CDR1 SGHDT and CDR2 YYEEEE. The CDR3 consists of 13 residues. CDR3 DNA sequence: TGTGCCAGCACCGGGACAGGGTACACTGAAGCTTTCTTT. Translating gives CASTGTGYTEAFF.

The V and J genes are TRBV27 and TRBJ1-5, with 9 bases that match TRBD1. The junction had 17 bases not matched to a gene; V was cut back by 10 bases and J by 4 bases. Per the germline V gene, CDR1 is MNHEY and CDR2 is SMNVEV (reference sequence). The CDR3 extends over 17 amino acids. CDR3 region: CATATYRTGAGNQPQHF. The CDR3 DNA reads as TGTGCCACCGCGACCTATCGGACAGGGGCTGGTAATCAGCCCCAGCATTTT.

The V gene is TRBV6-1, the J gene TRBJ1-5; D not resolved. The V gene's germline CDR1 is MNHNS and CDR2 SASEGT. The CDR3 totals 13 residues. V lost 3 bases to trimming and J lost 3 bases, with 6 bases between them. The CDR3 region has the DNA TGTGCCAGCAGTGACGGGATCAATCAGCCCCAGCATTTT. Encoded protein: CASSDGINQPQHF.

The chain recombines TRBV9 with TRBJ1-2; 9 bases agree with TRBD1. The germline CDR1 and CDR2 sequences are SGDLS and YYNGEE. The CDR3 has 16 amino acids. The junction had 10 bases not matched to a gene; V was cut back by 3 bases and J by 4 bases. The CDR3 here is CASSAGTGIRSYGYTF. CDR3 DNA: TGTGCCAGCAGCGCCGGGACAGGGATTCGTAGCTATGGCTACACCTTC.

The chain joins TRBV5-3 to TRBJ2-7, with TRBD2 matching 9 bases. TRBV5-3 is filed as an ORF, its function uncertain. CDR3 length: 16 residues. V was pared by 2 bases and J by 0 bases, with 6 bases of the junction left unmatched. The CDR3 DNA reads TGTGCCAGAAGCTTCCGCGGGAGGGCCGCCTCCTACGAGCAGTACTTC. Translation gives CARSFRGRAASYEQYF.

This chain links TRBV11-3 with TRBJ2-1; 7 positions match TRBD1. This CDR3 has 16 residues. CDR1 is SGHNT and CDR2 is YENEEA in the germline V gene. V dropped 1 base and J dropped 8; count of bases not matched to a gene: 11. CDR3 in DNA: TGTGCCAGCAGCTTAGGGGTGAGGCAGGGGGACGATGAGCAGTTCTTC. It encodes CASSLGVRQGDDEQFF.

The V gene is TRBV14, the J gene TRBJ2-1; D perhaps matches TRBD1 (7 bases). Germline-derived CDR1 and CDR2 are SGHDN and FVKESK. The ends were cut back, 6 bases at V and 4 bases at J, with 16 bases in the middle. The CDR3 covers 15 residues. The CDR3 is CASRSWRDSYNEQFF. CDR3 DNA sequence: TGTGCCAGCAGGTCATGGAGGGACAGTTACAATGAGCAGTTCTTC. Based on the CDR3 plus reference TRBV14 and TRBJ2-1, the full variable domain is EAGVTQFPSHSVIEKGQTVTLRCDPISGHDNLYWYRRVMGKEIKFLLHFVKESKQDESGMPNNRFLAERTGGTYSTLKVQPAELEDSGVYFCASRSWRDSYNEQFFGPGTRLTVL.

The chain combines TRBV4-2 with TRBJ2-3; D gene ambiguous. This CDR3 has 13 amino acids. The germline gives CDR1 LGHNA, CDR2 YNFKEQ. V lost 1 base to trimming and J lost 5 bases, with 7 bases between them. In DNA form, the CDR3 reads TGTGCCAGCAGCCAAGGGTCCGGAGATACGCAGTATTTT. Amino acid sequence: CASSQGSGDTQYF.

As to this clone: Other DNA sequences in the sample encode the same CDR3. The rearrangement links TRBV5-1 to TRBJ2-3; 7 positions match TRBD1. Trimming at V came to 4 bases and at J to 1 base, leaving 3 bases not matched to a gene. CDR3 size: 14 residues. Germline loops: CDR1 SGHRS, CDR2 YFSETQ. The CDR3 bases are TGCGCCAGCAGCCCAGGACAGGGCACAGATACGCAGTATTTT. Residues: CASSPGQGTDTQYF.

This chain links TRBV19 with TRBJ1-5; D might be TRBD1 (5 bases). Trimming took off 4 bases at V and 7 bases at J, with 17 bases between the two ends. Germline values: CDR1 LNHDA, CDR2 SQIVND (reference sequence). This CDR3 spans 15 amino acids. CDR3 protein: CASSKGLGRDQPQHF. The CDR3 DNA sequence: TGTGCCAGTAGTAAGGGGCTAGGGCGGGACCAGCCCCAGCATTTT.

The chain recombines TRBV5-4 with TRBJ1-1; no clear D. This CDR3 is 12 amino acids long. The germline V gene encodes CDR1 SGHNT and CDR2 YYREEE (reference sequence). Trimming removed 1 base at V and 7 bases at J, with 8 bases between. The CDR3 spells CASSLSGSEAFF. CDR3 nucleotides: TGTGCCAGCAGCTTGTCGGGGAGTGAAGCTTTCTTT. Combining the CDR3 with reference TRBV5-4 and TRBJ1-1 gives the whole variable domain ETGVTQSPTHLIKTRGQQVTLRCSSQSGHNTVSWYQQALGQGPQFIFQYYREEENGRGNFPPRFSGLQFPNYSSELNVNALELDDSALYLCASSLSGSEAFFGQGTRLTVV.

In this sample, this clone turned up once. This chain joins TRBV5-6 and TRBJ1-4; TRBD1 aligns across 8 bases. There are 17 residues in the CDR3. V lost 0 bases, J lost 5 bases, and 9 bases stayed unmatched. Per the germline V gene, CDR1 is SGHDT and CDR2 is YYEEEE. The CDR3 sequence is CASSLGPGTGFNEKLFF. The CDR3 bases are TGTGCCAGCAGCTTGGGGCCCGGGACAGGCTTCAATGAAAAACTGTTTTTT.

The chain recombines TRBV10-3 with TRBJ1-1; 9 bases agree with TRBD1. V was clipped by 6 bases and J by 5 bases; unmatched bases: 13. CDR1 is ENHRY, CDR2 SYGVKD, per germline. CDR3 length: 16 residues. CDR3 in DNA: TGTGCCATCAGGGGGACAGGGCCGCGTCAAGGGACTGAAGCTTTCTTT. It encodes CAIRGTGPRQGTEAFF.

The rearrangement uses TRBV15 and TRBJ1-4; D is ambiguous. The CDR3 consists of 13 residues. V lost 5 bases and J lost 5, with 9 bases in between. The germline CDR1 and CDR2 sequences are LNHNV and YYDKDF (reference sequence). CDR3 DNA: TGTGCCACCAGCCCAGGCAGAAATGAAAAACTGTTTTTT. Translating gives CATSPGRNEKLFF.

In this sample, this clone turned up once. This chain joins TRBV6-5 and TRBJ2-2, with 9 nucleotides matching TRBD1. The germline V gene has CDR1 MNHEY and CDR2 SVGAGI. This CDR3 contains 14 residues. V gave up 4 bases and J gave up 9 bases; unmatched junction bases: 6. CDR3 region: CASSLTGGRWELFF. Here the CDR3 DNA reads TGTGCCAGCAGTTTAACAGGGGGCAGGTGGGAGCTGTTTTTT.

J is TRBJ2-2 and V is TRBV29-1, with D tentatively TRBD2 (5 bases). Germline V gives CDR1 SQVTM, CDR2 ANQGSEA. Deletions cut 8 bases from V and 5 bases from J, with 15 bases between. The CDR3 runs to 13 residues. Written as DNA, the CDR3 is TGCAGCTCCCTATACTCGGGGACCGGGGAGCTGTTTTTT. Translation gives CSSLYSGTGELFF.

The chain joins TRBV10-3 to TRBJ2-7, with a tentative D call TRBD2 (7 bases). CDR1 is ENHRY and CDR2 is SYGVKD in the germline V gene. Trimming cost V 7 bases and J 1 base, with 14 bases left between them. The CDR3 is 14 amino acids. DNA of the CDR3: TGTGCCATCACCGAGGGGGAGGGGTCCTACGAGCAGTACTTC. Translated, it gives CAITEGEGSYEQYF.

The rearrangement uses TRBV4-3 and TRBJ1-6; D may be TRBD1 (6 bases). Germline CDR1 LGHNA, CDR2 YSLEER. The germline V and J ends were trimmed by 4 bases and 6 bases, with 13 bases remaining between them. The CDR3 has 15 amino acids. The CDR3 DNA reads as TGCGCCAGCAGCCGAACCGGGACACTTAATTCACCCCTCCACTTT. Translated, it gives CASSRTGTLNSPLHF.

The chain carries TRBV5-4 and TRBJ2-4; 7 positions match TRBD1. Trimming removed 4 bases from V and 4 bases from J; junction bases left unmatched: 8. The length of the CDR3 is 15 residues. CDR1 SGHNT and CDR2 YYREEE come from the germline V gene (reference sequence). CDR3 in amino acids: CASSPTTGDKNIQYF. CDR3 DNA sequence: TGTGCCAGCAGCCCGACTACAGGGGATAAAAACATTCAGTACTTC. Together with reference TRBV5-4 and TRBJ2-4, the CDR3 gives the full variable domain: ETGVTQSPTHLIKTRGQQVTLRCSSQSGHNTVSWYQQALGQGPQFIFQYYREEENGRGNFPPRFSGLQFPNYSSELNVNALELDDSALYLCASSPTTGDKNIQYFGAGTRLSVL.

The chain uses TRBV27 and TRBJ1-1, with 9 bases matching TRBD1. Per germline, CDR1 MNHEY and CDR2 SMNVEV (reference sequence). With 6 bases clipped from V and 4 bases from J, the junction kept 3 bases outside the gene matches. The CDR3 consists of 13 residues. CDR3 in DNA: TGTGCCAGCAGGCAACAGGGGGCCACTGAAGCTTTCTTT. It specifies CASRQQGATEAFF.

This rearrangement joins TRBV7-9 to TRBJ2-1, with 8 bases lining up with TRBD2. V was pared by 5 bases and J by 8 bases, with 5 bases of the junction left unmatched. Germline CDR1 SEHNR, CDR2 FQNEAQ (reference sequence). The CDR3 is made up of 13 amino acids. CDR3 in DNA: TGTGCCAGCAGCCCGCGGGGGGACGATGAGCAGTTCTTC. It encodes CASSPRGDDEQFF.

The chain employs TRBV28 and TRBJ2-5; D call uncertain. The CDR3 spans 14 residues. Germline V CDR1 and CDR2: MDHEN, SYDVKM. The ends were cut back, 5 bases at V and 2 bases at J, with 12 bases in the middle. CDR3 DNA sequence: TGTGCCAGCAGTCTCCCCTCTGTACAAGAGACCCAGTACTTC. Amino acid sequence: CASSLPSVQETQYF.

This clone has only a few counts. The rearrangement joins TRBV3-1 (or the pseudogene TRBV3-2) to TRBJ2-1; 14 nucleotides align to TRBD2. The J segment lost 14 bases and the V segment lost 1 base, leaving 7 bases of the junction unmatched. The CDR3 extends over 15 amino acids. From germline, CDR1 is LGHDT and CDR2 YNNKEL (reference sequence). The CDR3 is CASSQGLAGGPREFF. The CDR3 bases are TGTGCCAGCAGCCAAGGACTAGCGGGAGGGCCCCGAGAGTTCTTC.

The chain links TRBV4-1 to TRBJ1-1; tentatively, D is TRBD1 (6 bases). This CDR3 spans 15 amino acids. Germline V gene data show CDR1 as MGHRA and CDR2 as YSYEKL. The V end lost 1 base, the J end lost 6 bases, and 15 bases lay between the germline ends. The CDR3 loop reads CASSQGSARGAEAFF. The CDR3 bases are TGCGCCAGCAGCCAAGGGTCCGCCAGGGGAGCTGAAGCTTTCTTT.

The V and J genes are TRBV13 and TRBJ1-6; 9 bases match TRBD1. CDR1 is PRHDT, CDR2 FYEKMQ, per germline (reference sequence). Trimming took 0 bases from V and 10 from J; bases not matched to a gene: 7. This CDR3 is 16 amino acids long. CDR3 amino acids: CASSLGDRGKESPLHF. CDR3 nucleotide sequence: TGTGCCAGCAGCTTAGGGGACAGGGGTAAGGAATCACCCCTCCACTTT.

This clone was seen just once. J is TRBJ2-5 and V is TRBV5-1; 9 bases are a match to TRBD1. The CDR3 is made up of 14 amino acids. The germline V gene has CDR1 SGHRS and CDR2 YFSETQ. Unmatched junction bases numbered 4, after V lost 4 bases and J lost 3 bases. The CDR3 is CASSLRDREETQYF. CDR3 nucleotide sequence: TGCGCCAGCAGCCTACGGGACAGGGAAGAGACCCAGTACTTC. Full variable domain (missing parts from reference TRBV5-1 and TRBJ2-5): KAGVTQTPRYLIKTRGQQVTLSCSPISGHRSVSWYQQTPGQGLQFLFEYFSETQRNKGNFPGRFSGRQFSNSRSEMNVSTLELGDSALYLCASSLRDREETQYFGPGTRLLVL.

This chain links TRBV5-6 with TRBJ2-5; 8 bases align to TRBD2. CDR3 length: 14 amino acids. V shed 4 bases and J 7 bases; nucleotides not matched to a gene: 9. CDR1 SGHDT and CDR2 YYEEEE come from the germline V gene. In nucleotides, the CDR3 is TGTGCCAGCAGCGTACCGGGGAGCGGGGGGACCCAGTACTTC. Its translation is CASSVPGSGGTQYF.